The text below deals with one TCR beta chain. Repertoires were generated with immunoSEQ multiplex PCR, while TCRdb's copy carries only in-frame clones and drops some. The sample lists 200,000 to 250,000 clones; 70% to 85% were seen once. The data were obtained in a study of blood T cell repertoires in COVID-19. Study at large: Collection of acute and convalescent COVID-19 samples took place in the United States, Italy and Spain. T cells, B-cell-depleted T cells, or PBMCs supplied cDNA or gDNA.

CDR1 SGHAT and CDR2 FQDESV come from the germline V gene (reference sequence). With 0 bases removed from V and 1 base from J, the gap between germline ends came to 12 bases. This CDR3 is 16 amino acids long. The sequencing sample was made of peripheral blood. V is TRBV11-1 and J is TRBJ2-5; weak D call: TRBD2 (6 bases). This sequence originates from a woman of 80 years or more with acute or convalescent COVID-19. In DNA form, the CDR3 reads TGTGCCAGCAGCTTAGCCCGCCCGGGGGTCCAAGAGACCCAGTACTTC. Amino acids: CASSLARPGVQETQYF. The complete variable domain, with remaining parts taken from reference TRBV11-1 and TRBJ2-5, reads EAEVAQSPRYKITEKSQAVAFWCDPISGHATLYWYRQILGQGPELLVQFQDESVVDDSQLPKDRFSAERLKGVDSTLKIQPAELGDSAMYLCASSLARPGVQETQYFGPGTRLLVL.